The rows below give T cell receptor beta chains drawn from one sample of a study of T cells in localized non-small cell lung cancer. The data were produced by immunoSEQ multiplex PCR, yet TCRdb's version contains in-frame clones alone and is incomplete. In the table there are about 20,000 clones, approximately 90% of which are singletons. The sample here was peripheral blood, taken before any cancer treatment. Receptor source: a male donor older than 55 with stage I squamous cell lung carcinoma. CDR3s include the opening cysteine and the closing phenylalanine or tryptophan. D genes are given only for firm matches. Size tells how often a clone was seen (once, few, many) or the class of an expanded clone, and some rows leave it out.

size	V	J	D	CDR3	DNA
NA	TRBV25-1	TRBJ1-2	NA	CASSESPLTGYTF	TGTGCCAGCAGTGAATCGCCCTTGACAGGCTACACCTTC
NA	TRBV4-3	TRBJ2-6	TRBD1	CASSQAPQGTGANVLTF	TGCGCCAGCAGCCAAGCTCCACAGGGGACTGGGGCCAACGTCCTGACTTTC
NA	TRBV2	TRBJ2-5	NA	CASITERGRETQYF	TGTGCCAGCATCACGGAAAGGGGCCGAGAGACCCAGTACTTC
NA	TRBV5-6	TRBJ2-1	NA	CASSPGAGEAYNEQFF	TGTGCCAGCAGCCCGGGGGCAGGGGAGGCCTACAATGAGCAGTTCTTC
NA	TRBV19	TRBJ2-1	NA	CASSIAGYSYNEQFF	TGTGCCAGTAGTATAGCCGGGTACTCCTACAATGAGCAGTTCTTC
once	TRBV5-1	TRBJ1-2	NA	CASSPRRGAMNGYTF	TGCGCCAGCAGCCCACGGAGGGGCGCCATGAATGGCTACACCTTC
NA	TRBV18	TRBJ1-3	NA	CASSPPGNRVFSGNTIYF	TGTGCCAGCTCACCACCGGGAAATCGGGTTTTCTCTGGAAACACCATATATTTT
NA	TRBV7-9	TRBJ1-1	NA	CASSFIHSAPEAFF	TGTGCCAGCAGCTTTATTCACTCGGCCCCTGAAGCTTTCTTT
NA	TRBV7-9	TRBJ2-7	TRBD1	CASSSGQELTYEQYF	TGTGCCAGCAGCTCCGGACAGGAATTAACCTACGAGCAGTACTTC
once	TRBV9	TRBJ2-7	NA	CASSVDHGTYEQYF	TGTGCCAGCAGCGTAGACCACGGAACCTACGAGCAGTACTTC
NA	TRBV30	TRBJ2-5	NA	CAWRGGVGTQYF	TGTGCCTGGAGGGGGGGAGTGGGGACCCAGTACTTC
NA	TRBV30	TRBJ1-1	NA	CAWSVRQGYTEAFF	TGTGCCTGGAGTGTACGGCAGGGGTATACTGAAGCTTTCTTT
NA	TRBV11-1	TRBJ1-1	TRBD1	CASNPRGGGTYEAFF	TGTGCCAGCAATCCGCGAGGGGGCGGGACATATGAAGCTTTCTTT
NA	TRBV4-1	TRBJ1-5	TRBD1	CASSVGTGGNQPQHF	TGCGCCAGCAGCGTGGGGACAGGGGGTAATCAGCCCCAGCATTTT
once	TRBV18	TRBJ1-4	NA	CASSPLGGASEKLFF	TGTGCCAGCTCACCCCTGGGGGGGGCGTCTGAAAAACTGTTTTTT
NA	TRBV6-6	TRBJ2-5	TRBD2	CASSLTSGGPGETQYF	TGTGCCAGCAGTTTGACTAGCGGGGGCCCGGGGGAGACCCAGTACTTC
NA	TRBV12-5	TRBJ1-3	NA	CASGRGQPSGNTIYF	TGTGCTAGTGGCCGAGGACAGCCCTCTGGAAACACCATATATTTT
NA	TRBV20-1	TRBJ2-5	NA	CSAGSQGTQYF	TGCAGTGCTGGATCCCAAGGGACCCAGTACTTC
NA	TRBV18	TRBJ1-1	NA	CASSPNTAGVGNTEAFF	TGTGCCAGCTCACCAAACACCGCGGGAGTTGGGAACACTGAAGCTTTCTTT
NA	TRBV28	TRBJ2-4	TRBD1	CASSYGQVVGQNIQYF	TGTGCCAGCAGTTACGGACAGGTCGTCGGCCAAAACATTCAGTACTTC
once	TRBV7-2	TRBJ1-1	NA	CASVRPRGDAFF	TGTGCCAGCGTCCGCCCAAGAGGGGATGCTTTCTTT
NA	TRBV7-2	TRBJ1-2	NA	CASSLVLAGEQGYTF	TGTGCCAGCAGCTTAGTATTGGCAGGGGAACAGGGCTACACCTTC
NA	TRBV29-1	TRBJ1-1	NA	CSVGEFGKKAFF	TGCAGCGTTGGGGAATTCGGCAAGAAAGCTTTCTTT
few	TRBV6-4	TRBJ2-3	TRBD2	CASSSGGATSDTQYF	TGTGCCAGCTCTAGCGGGGGGGCTACGTCAGATACGCAGTATTTT